This record covers a single TCR beta chain. The target of this receptor is not known. No much larger clone is present one base from it, and per-base qualities are unavailable. The cohort comprised hundreds of healthy bone marrow donors. At the time of sampling, every cohort member was nominally healthy, though immune exposures that went unrecorded were likely present. The donor tested CMV seronegative, placing the donor among the 350 to 400 seronegative members of the cohort. A peripheral blood sample was provided by each donor, and peripheral blood mononuclear cells were used for TCR beta sequencing. Genomic DNA was extracted from the blood cell samples with the Qiagen DNeasy Blood Extraction Kit. The data belong to a study of cytomegalovirus exposure and HLA in healthy donors (dated by TCRdb to 2015 to 2018). As for the study more broadly: In an earlier analysis of several hundred of the donors, around 300 Gb of sequence data and 117 million unique TCR beta sequences from about 179 million T cells were reported. Roughly 300 gigabases of sequencing data and approximately 91 million unique TCR sequences made up an early release that covered 640 HLA-typed donors. High-throughput TCR immunosequencing, statistical association of individual TCRs with disease status, and machine learning were combined to predict cytomegalovirus infection status. In the later analysis, no new phenotypic data were used to find candidate immune exposures; instead, reliance was placed on TCR beta sequences and their occurrence across donors. Typing coverage varied by locus: 629-630 donors for A, B, C, DRB1 and DQB1; approximately 500 for DQA1; 600 to 610 for DPA1; some 470 for DPB1. Among the roughly 370 genotyped donors, about 83% belonged to the genetic ancestry cluster associated with self-reported Caucasian donors. To decide whether each TCR beta V gene segment behaved as functional or pseudogenic, an earlier analysis of fewer than 750 of the donors relied on high-throughput TCR beta sequencing. Genome-wide SNP genotypes for about 55% of the roughly 670 donors were used in a later genetic analysis, which treated that subset as a discovery cohort. All discovery cohort repertoires had been generated on a single sequencing platform. Alongside the repertoire data, information on donor age, sex, ethnicity and CMV serostatus was compiled. A later analysis re-examined previously published TCR beta repertoires from about 670 donors and added high-resolution HLA genotyping to investigate patterns of TCR occurrence. Along with the approximately 670-subject first cohort, a separate validation cohort of approximately 110 different subjects was used. On average, around 240,000 unique TCR beta nucleotide sequences were sequenced per donor among 398 genotyped donors of the cohort, with 15% to 20% of those sequences being non-productive. The study used immunosequencing to profile the T cell repertoires of approximately 690 subjects and linked those repertoires to cytomegalovirus serostatus. HLA typing covered class I and class II loci at four-digit resolution. Several DR-DQ haplotypes were treated as single units for association and clustering because of strong linkage in the cohort. The study aimed to test whether cataloging public T cell receptors could reveal signatures of past pathogen exposure.

Trimming at the junction amounts to 4 bases on V and 0 bases on J, and the germline ends lie 6 bases apart. The germline V gene (reference sequence) supplies CDR1 SGHNT and CDR2 YYREEE. The CDR3 covers 13 residues, taking in both the cysteine and the phenylalanine. Left in the record is the CDR3 DNA by itself, 39 bases read in frame from the first base. Points the paper makes about the study in general: In the study, approximately 160 TCR beta chains were listed as associated with cytomegalovirus. According to the authors, the approach could potentially be generalized to other disease states and immunological phenotypes. Because counts were too low, under 20 rarely observed V segments, including chromosome 9 orphons, were left out of the earlier analysis of roughly 600 of the donors. An earlier analysis of 450 to 750 of the donors showed that most TCR beta V segments appeared in productive rearrangements either about 87% or about 30% of the time, which broadly matched IMGT annotations. Roughly uniform sequencing depth across donors was assumed in presence/absence analyses, although this assumption may not hold. Some IMGT-functional V segments, including TRBV6-2 and TRBV6-3, could not be told apart with the 87-base-pair reads, so those segments were excluded. In a later analysis, TCR association rates were found to vary across HLA loci, with the most associated TCRs seen for DRB1 alleles and the fewest for HLA-C alleles. Compared with equally common non-associated chains, HLA-associated TCR beta chains in a later analysis were more clonally expanded and had lower generation probabilities. Because HLA typing was missing for some donors at each locus, association tests included only the typed subset. According to a later genetic analysis, donors in an Asian-associated ancestry cluster had fewer N-insertions in productive TCRs than the roughly 660-donor mean. While some public TCRs were present in many individuals, most TCR sequences turned up only very rarely across donors. When HLA alleles, especially DR and DQ, strongly co-occurred, TCR associations were difficult to assign to individual alleles. In vitro tests confirmed that a few of the cytomegalovirus-associated TCR beta chains recognize cytomegalovirus antigens. For the cohort, immune exposure information was limited to CMV serostatus. The sequencing pipeline was judged likely to have produced a cluster of highly shared sequence variants as a technical artifact. Only TCR beta chains were sequenced in this cohort, and the absence of alpha or paired-chain data limited detectable features. According to a later analysis, parvovirus B19, influenza, CMV and Epstein-Barr virus appeared linked to several top co-occurrence clusters. According to a later analysis, most CMV-associated TCR beta chains appeared to be HLA-restricted, and the HLA associations seemed to be driven largely by CMV exposure. The classifier was reported to diagnose cytomegalovirus status with high specificity and sensitivity in both the original and validation cohorts. In a later genetic analysis, a missense DCLRE1C variant was associated with V-gene and J-gene trimming of TCR beta chains, and the association was replicated in an independent cohort. Specific HLA alleles were associated with some 15,000 TCR beta sequences at a false discovery rate of 0.05 in a later analysis. Linkage disequilibrium might explain the correlated functional status among segregating V segments, but an unknown experimental factor could not be excluded. A further reported finding was that TCR beta sequences accurately predicted the HLA-A and HLA-B alleles for most subjects in the first cohort.

Library generation was performed with the immunoSEQ multiplex PCR assay. A mixture of 60 forward primers for TCR Vbeta segments and 13 reverse primers for TCR Jbeta segments was used in the multiplex PCR. The CDR3 region of rearranged TCR beta genes was amplified from genomic DNA by a multiplex PCR assay. Amplified TCR beta libraries were sequenced as 87-base-pair reads on the Illumina HiSeq System. The authors' analysis ran thus. In a later analysis, 77 million or so unique TCR beta chains were counted across the 500 to 850 repertoires, and around 10 million of these chains were shared by at least two donors. To remove PCR and sequencing errors, raw reads were error-corrected and collapsed into unique sequences using a nearest-neighbor algorithm that merged closely related sequences. To assign V, D and J gene segments, CDR3 sequences were aligned to IMGT reference sequences. For a sequence to be retained, a match of at least six nucleotides to both a V gene segment and a J gene segment was required. A rearrangement counted as productive if the CDR3 had no stop codons and remained in frame with V and J, and every other rearrangement counted as non-productive. CDR3 was defined by IMGT convention, running from the second conserved V-encoded cysteine to the conserved J-encoded phenylalanine. Sequences without an unambiguous match to a single V gene segment were excluded from the earlier analysis of 450 to 650 of the donors. An earlier analysis of around 600 of the donors classified V segments as functional when productive rearrangements were above 56.7% and as segregating when the standard deviation between donors was above 5%. A statistical classification framework was developed to diagnose cytomegalovirus status using the catalog of TCR beta chain sequences. A later analysis assigned V and J genes by comparing TCR nucleotide sequences with IMGT/GENE-DB human TR gene sequences. A later analysis assigned CDR3 sequences and most-parsimonious VDJ recombination scenarios with the TCRdist pipeline. In a later analysis, each TCR beta chain was defined by its CDR3 amino acid sequence together with its V-gene family, and reads without a unique V-gene family were excluded. In a later analysis, around 600 highly shared, low-generation-probability nucleotide sequences were removed to address suspected cross-contamination and a sequencing artifact. A later analysis calculated a clonal expansion index for each public chain from normalized within-repertoire ranks of inferred template counts. Generation probabilities in a later analysis came from a VDJ recombination model fitted to out-of-frame rearrangements, and those results were checked against IGoR. In a later analysis, hypergeometric tests were used to score TCR-TCR, TCR-HLA and TCR-CMV co-occurrence, with a repertoire-size bias correction applied to TCR pairs. In a later analysis, false discovery rates were estimated by permuting HLA or CMV assignments 20 times. In a later analysis, co-occurring TCRs were grouped with DBSCAN, and TCRdist sequence similarity was added when clustering was performed within HLA-allele-positive subsets. For co-occurrence clustering, repertoires with fewer than 30,000 or more than 120,000 public chains were excluded, along with roughly 5 repertoires with anomalous nucleotide sharing. TCRdb's version of the immuneACCESS table is confined to in-frame rearrangements and falls short of the full clone set. An unresolved V gene accounts for under half of the shortfall where checked; the remainder is of unknown origin. V, J and clone size reflect that table, while D and trimming were determined from the DNA. The sample contains roughly 250,000 clones, about 75% of them found a single time. Approximately 2.5% of the sample rests with the top ten.

The sequence was obtained from a female donor in good health and CMV-seronegative. Sequencing was carried out using PBMCs. The rearranged segments are TRBV5-4 and TRBJ2-3; no confident D gene assignment can be made. The CDR3 protein: CASSRGSTDTQYF. The DNA is as follows: TGTGCCAGCAGCCGAGGTAGCACAGATACGCAGTATTTT.